This entry lists 31 T cell receptor beta chains sequenced from one sample in a study of human T cells and chemical hapten exposure. Time point: patch test 1, 2 weeks after DPC sensitization. Treatment denoted: therapeutic diphenylcyclopropenone sensitization with weekly scalp DPC. TCRdb re-analysed the RACE reads in MiXCR, keeping a single row per CDR3 protein. This table holds roughly 74,000 distinct CDR3 sequences, around 30% found once. The specimen was whole blood, collected in connection with sensitization to the hapten diphenylcyclopropenone (DPC). These receptors all stem from a middle-aged man with alopecia areata. Some clones in this sample may be carry-over from other donors' samples.

This chain uses TRBV24-1 with TRBJ2-1; D is tentatively TRBD1 or TRBD2 (5 bases each). Germline CDR1 and CDR2: KGHDR and SFDVKD. Trimming pared 5 bases from V and 7 bases from J, leaving 11 bases between. The CDR3 sequence is 13 residues long. The CDR3 sequence: CATSGGRVNEQFF. The CDR3 nucleotides read TGTGCCACCAGTGGGGGACGGGTTAATGAGCAGTTCTTC.

The chain is built from TRBV5-1 and TRBJ2-1, with 15 bases that match TRBD2. The germline CDR1 and CDR2 sequences are SGHRS and YFSETQ. The CDR3 is made up of 17 amino acids. V lost 3 bases to trimming and J lost 9 bases; unmatched junction nucleotides: 10. As DNA, the CDR3 is TGCGCCAGCAGCTCCGGACTAGCGGGAGGGCCTGAGGGTGAGCAGTTCTTC. This sequence encodes CASSSGLAGGPEGEQFF.

This clonotype turned up a few times. The V gene is TRBV2, the J gene TRBJ1-5, with 10 bases aligning to TRBD1. The trim removed 3 bases at V and 6 bases at J, leaving 5 bases unmatched. The CDR3 is made up of 15 amino acids. Per the germline V gene, CDR1 is SNHLY and CDR2 is FYNNEI. The CDR3 sequence: CASSEGTGDAQPQHF. Here the CDR3 DNA reads TGTGCCAGCAGTGAGGGGACAGGGGACGCTCAGCCCCAGCATTTT.

The chain uses TRBV5-5 and TRBJ1-5; possibly TRBD1 for D (5 bases). Germline CDR1 and CDR2: SGHKS and YYEKEE (reference sequence). The CDR3 is 15 amino acids. Deletions cut 4 bases from V and 0 bases from J, with 11 bases between. In DNA, the CDR3 is TGTGCCAGCAGCGGTGGGGCACTTAGCAATCAGCCCCAGCATTTT. Its translation: CASSGGALSNQPQHF.

The V and J genes are TRBV9 and TRBJ2-6; D may match TRBD1 or TRBD2 (5 bases each). Looked up from germline, CDR1 is SGDLS and CDR2 is YYNGEE. This CDR3 region has 15 residues. Trimming removed 4 bases at V and 4 bases at J, with 12 bases between. The CDR3 protein is CASSPGTLGANVLTF. The CDR3 nucleotides are TGTGCCAGCAGCCCAGGGACGCTCGGGGCCAACGTCCTGACTTTC.

CDR3 loop: CASRSGTSREQYF. CDR3 DNA: TGTGCCAGCAGATCTGGGACTAGCCGCGAGCAGTACTTC. The chain couples TRBV6-2 or TRBV6-3 to TRBJ2-7; TRBD2 agrees at 9 bases. Trimming removed 6 bases from V and 6 bases from J; junction bases left unmatched: 6. Germline lookup yields CDR1 MNHEY and CDR2 SVGEGT. The CDR3 spans 13 residues.

This clonotype showed up just a few times. The junction shows a germline mismatch at one end, possibly a read error. The chain couples TRBV14 to TRBJ1-3; D unclear. The CDR3 is 13 residues long. Germline lookup yields CDR1 SGHDN and CDR2 FVKESK. This chain's CDR3 is CASSQLSGNTVYF. The CDR3 DNA is TGTGCCAGCAGCCAATTATCTGGAAACACCGTATATTTT.

This clonotype has only a few counts. The chain couples TRBV30 to TRBJ1-5; tentatively, D is TRBD1 (5 bases). The CDR3 covers 15 residues. The V end was cut by 0 bases, the J end by 0 bases, with 9 bases between. Germline V gene data show CDR1 as GTSNPN and CDR2 as SVGIG (reference sequence). CDR3 sequence: CAWSVGTFSNQPQHF. CDR3 bases: TGTGCCTGGAGTGTGGGGACCTTTAGCAATCAGCCCCAGCATTTT.

This clonotype was recorded a few times. The J gene is TRBJ2-5, the V gene TRBV7-2; D unresolved. Germline V gene sequence: CDR1 SGHTA, CDR2 FQGNSA. The CDR3 loop spans 13 amino acids. V was clipped by 2 bases and J by 2 bases, with 6 bases between them. CDR3 DNA: TGTGCCAGCAGCTTAACCCCTCAAGAGACCCAGTACTTC. This encodes CASSLTPQETQYF. Drawing the rest from reference TRBV7-2 and TRBJ2-5, the complete variable domain is GAGVSQSPSNKVTEKGKDVELRCDPISGHTALYWYRQSLGQGLEFLIYFQGNSAPDKSGLPSDRFSAERTGGSVSTLTIQRTQQEDSAVYLCASSLTPQETQYFGPGTRLLVL.

The chain joins TRBV5-1 to TRBJ1-3; tentatively, D is TRBD1 (6 bases). The CDR3 loop spans 18 amino acids. With 0 bases removed from V and 0 bases from J, the gap between germline ends came to 16 bases. CDR1 SGHRS and CDR2 YFSETQ come from the germline V gene. This CDR3 reads CASSLGGDRHVSGNTIYF. The CDR3 region has the DNA TGCGCCAGCAGCTTGGGGGGAGACAGGCACGTCTCTGGAAACACCATATATTTT.

The chain carries TRBV2 and TRBJ2-1; D remains unclear. Between the trimmed V and J ends, which lost 1 base and 2 bases, there was a span of 9 bases. Germline-derived CDR1 and CDR2 are SNHLY and FYNNEI. The CDR3 totals 15 residues. This CDR3 is CASSEGRLTYNEQFF. CDR3 nucleotides: TGTGCCAGCAGTGAAGGCCGTTTGACCTACAATGAGCAGTTCTTC.

This clonotype was observed many times. J is TRBJ2-3 and V is TRBV5-1; D is perhaps TRBD2 (5 bases). The germline V and J ends were trimmed by 0 bases and 6 bases, with 5 bases remaining between them. CDR3 size: 12 residues. CDR1 is SGHRS and CDR2 is YFSETQ in the germline V gene. The DNA of the CDR3 is TGCGCCAGCAGCTTGGTAGCGGATACGCAGTATTTT. This sequence encodes CASSLVADTQYF.

This chain joins TRBV29-1 and TRBJ2-3; 7 bases fit TRBD1. CDR1 and CDR2 (germline): SQVTM, ANQGSEA. The CDR3 length is 14 residues. The junction had 3 bases not matched to a gene; V was cut back by 1 base and J by 2 bases. The chain's CDR3 is CSVEGQGATDTQYF. The CDR3 DNA reads as TGCAGCGTTGAAGGACAGGGAGCCACAGATACGCAGTATTTT.

This rearrangement joins TRBV27 to TRBJ2-7; D is perhaps TRBD2 (6 bases). This CDR3 comprises 16 residues. Germline loops: CDR1 MNHEY, CDR2 SMNVEV (reference sequence). V dropped 0 bases and J dropped 2 bases, with 14 bases sitting between them. CDR3 bases: TGTGCCAGCAGTTTATCTGTCGGGGGACCCCCCTACGAGCAGTACTTC. Amino acid sequence: CASSLSVGGPPYEQYF.

This clonotype was seen a few times. V and J are TRBV15 and TRBJ1-5; D is perhaps TRBD1 (5 bases). The CDR3 is 15 amino acids. Deletions cut 0 bases from V and 6 bases from J, with 12 bases between. Germline V CDR1 and CDR2: LNHNV, YYDKDF (reference sequence). The chain's CDR3 is CATSREGGEIQPQHF. CDR3 nucleotide sequence: TGTGCCACCAGCAGAGAGGGGGGAGAGATTCAGCCCCAGCATTTT. The full variable domain, rest sourced from reference TRBV15 and TRBJ1-5, is DAMVIQNPRYQVTQFGKPVTLSCSQTLNHNVMYWYQQKSSQAPKLLFHYYDKDFNNEADTPDNFQSRRPNTSFCFLDIRSPGLGDTAMYLCATSREGGEIQPQHFGDGTRLSIL.

The V gene is TRBV14, the J gene TRBJ2-7; the match to TRBD1 covers 7 bases. The CDR3 covers 14 residues. Germline CDR1 reads SGHDN; CDR2 reads FVKESK. Unmatched junction bases numbered 11, after V lost 5 bases and J lost 7 bases. DNA for the CDR3: TGTGCCAGCAGCTACGACAGGGCGCGTCGAGAGCAGTACTTC. Protein product: CASSYDRARREQYF.

This clonotype turned up a few times. J is TRBJ1-1 and V is TRBV7-9, with a weak D call TRBD1 (5 bases). Per the germline V gene, CDR1 is SEHNR and CDR2 is FQNEAQ (reference sequence). V dropped 4 bases and J dropped 4 bases, with 13 bases sitting between them. CDR3 length: 14 amino acids. The CDR3 DNA follows: TGTGCCAGCAGCTCGACCCCGGGACGCACTGAAGCTTTCTTT. Its translation is CASSSTPGRTEAFF. The full variable domain, its missing parts supplied by reference TRBV7-9 and TRBJ1-1, is DTGVSQNPRHKITKRGQNVTFRCDPISEHNRLYWYRQTLGQGPEFLTYFQNEAQLEKSRLLSDRFSAERPKGSFSTLEIQRTEQGDSAMYLCASSSTPGRTEAFFGQGTRLTVV.

The V gene is TRBV20-1, the J gene TRBJ2-3; no definite D call. The CDR3 sequence is 12 residues long. The V end lost 3 bases, the J end lost 0 bases, and 4 bases lay between the germline ends. The germline gives CDR1 DFQATT, CDR2 SNEGSKA (reference sequence). The chain's CDR3 is CSARGSTDTQYF. CDR3 sequence (DNA): TGCAGTGCTAGGGGTAGCACAGATACGCAGTATTTT.

V gene TRBV5-6 combines with J gene TRBJ1-5, with 8 bases that match TRBD1. Germline V gene data show CDR1 as SGHDT and CDR2 as YYEEEE. The CDR3 has 17 residues. With V trimmed by 4 bases and J by 5 bases, 14 bases remained unmatched. Here the CDR3 reads CASSIRRGSQGDQPQHF. The CDR3 DNA reads as TGTGCCAGCAGCATCCGGAGGGGGTCACAGGGGGATCAGCCCCAGCATTTT.

This sequence joins TRBV20-1 and TRBJ2-1; 8 bases are shared with TRBD2. Trimming cost V 6 bases and J 7 bases; bases outside gene matches: 14. The germline CDR1 and CDR2 sequences are DFQATT and SNEGSKA (reference sequence). The CDR3 spans 15 residues. The CDR3 coding sequence is TGCAGTGCACTAGCGGAGTGGACCAAAGGTAATGAGCAGTTCTTC. It encodes CSALAEWTKGNEQFF.

This clonotype was seen just once. The junction differs from germline at one of its ends, possibly a read error. The chain combines TRBV20-1 with TRBJ2-1; D call uncertain. Germline-derived CDR1 and CDR2 are DFQATT and SNEGSKA (reference sequence). The CDR3 covers 11 residues. The CDR3, as DNA: TGCAGTGTTAGAGGTTACAATGAGCAGTTCTTC. Protein sequence: CSVRGYNEQFF.

The gene calls are TRBV7-8 and TRBJ2-3; 8 bases line up with TRBD1. Unmatched junction bases numbered 5, after V lost 4 bases and J lost 2 bases. The CDR3 covers 15 residues. CDR1 SGHVS and CDR2 FQNEAQ come from the germline V gene. In DNA form, the CDR3 reads TGTGCCAGCAGCTCCCGGGACAGGCCCACAGATACGCAGTATTTT. Translation gives CASSSRDRPTDTQYF.

The CDR3 is CASLYPGAQDEQFF. CDR3 bases: TGTGCCAGCCTATACCCAGGGGCGCAGGATGAGCAGTTCTTC. The chain carries TRBV6-6 and TRBJ2-1; D possibly corresponds to TRBD1 (6 bases). CDR3 length: 14 residues. Germline lookup yields CDR1 MNHNY and CDR2 SVGAGI (reference sequence). The V end was cut by 8 bases, the J end by 8 bases, with 19 bases between.

The DNA for the CDR3 is TGTGCCACCAGCAGGGGGACAGGGGAGATCGGTGATCAGCCCCAGCATTTT. Encoded protein: CATSRGTGEIGDQPQHF. The chain uses TRBV15 and TRBJ1-5; 10 bases fit TRBD1. This CDR3 contains 17 residues. Germline-derived CDR1 and CDR2 are LNHNV and YYDKDF (reference sequence). V was pared by 3 bases and J by 5 bases, with 10 bases of the junction left unmatched.

For this clonotype: Mismatch with germline at one junction end may stem from a read error. The chain uses TRBV7-3 and TRBJ1-1, with unresolved D. Germline V lookup: CDR1 SGHTA, CDR2 FQGTGA. The CDR3 covers 13 residues. The chain's CDR3 is CATSSGPNTETFF. The CDR3 DNA sequence: TGTGCCACCTCATCCGGACCCAACACTGAAACTTTCTTT.

This clonotype has a handful of counts. The V call is TRBV7-8, the J call TRBJ2-5; perhaps TRBD2 as D (6 bases). Germline V gene data show CDR1 as SGHVS and CDR2 as FQNEAQ. The CDR3 covers 14 residues. Deletions cut 5 bases from V and 7 bases from J, with 17 bases between. CDR3 sequence (DNA): TGTGCCAGCAGCCTTTCTCGACTGGGAGGGACCCAGTACTTC. Amino acids: CASSLSRLGGTQYF.

J is TRBJ2-1 and V is TRBV12-3 or TRBV12-4, with D perhaps matching TRBD1 or TRBD2 (6 bases each). Trimming took off 6 bases at V and 7 bases at J, with 16 bases between the two ends. The CDR3 is 14 residues long. CDR3 region: CASRGGREGNEQFF. CDR3 nucleotide sequence: TGTGCCAGCAGGGGGGGCAGGGAAGGGAATGAGCAGTTCTTC.

The V and J genes are TRBV3-1 and TRBJ2-1; 10 bases match TRBD1. This CDR3 comprises 13 residues. Germline assignment: CDR1 LGHDT and CDR2 YNNKEL (reference sequence). V shed 1 base and J 10 bases; nucleotides not matched to a gene: 1. CDR3 region: CASSQGDRGEQFF. The DNA of the CDR3 is TGTGCCAGCAGCCAAGGGGACAGGGGCGAGCAGTTCTTC.

The chain links TRBV7-9 to TRBJ1-1; tentatively, D is TRBD1 (5 bases). This CDR3 has 17 amino acids. CDR1 is SEHNR and CDR2 is FQNEAQ in the germline V gene (reference sequence). The V end was cut by 3 bases, the J end by 7 bases, with 24 bases between. CDR3 protein: CASSFPTIGVRAGEAFF. The DNA for the CDR3 is TGTGCCAGCAGCTTCCCTACTATCGGGGTCAGGGCTGGTGAAGCTTTCTTT. The full variable domain, in which reference TRBV7-9 and TRBJ1-1 provide the parts outside the CDR3, is DTGVSQNPRHKITKRGQNVTFRCDPISEHNRLYWYRQTLGQGPEFLTYFQNEAQLEKSRLLSDRFSAERPKGSFSTLEIQRTEQGDSAMYLCASSFPTIGVRAGEAFFGQGTRLTVV.

V gene TRBV12-3 or TRBV12-4 combines with J gene TRBJ2-3; the match to TRBD1 covers 9 bases. V lost 5 bases to trimming and J lost 4 bases; unmatched junction nucleotides: 10. The CDR3 runs 16 residues. For the CDR3, the DNA is TGTGCCAGCAGTGTCCCGGAGGGACAGGGTCCAGATACGCAGTATTTT. Encoded protein: CASSVPEGQGPDTQYF.

The chain has TRBV5-1 and TRBJ1-3; weak D call: TRBD1 (6 bases). Trimming removed 4 bases from V and 0 bases from J, with 11 bases in between. Germline values: CDR1 SGHRS, CDR2 YFSETQ. The CDR3 loop spans 15 amino acids. CDR3 region: CASSGTGNSGNTIYF. As DNA, the CDR3 is TGCGCCAGCAGCGGAACAGGGAACTCTGGAAACACCATATATTTT.